A selection of T cell receptor beta chains follows, all from one sample in a study of cytomegalovirus exposure and HLA in healthy donors. Assay: immunoSEQ multiplex PCR; the TCRdb copy retains only in-frame clones and omits some. The sample spans about 140,000 clones; the ten largest clones claim 0.75% to 1%. Sample: PBMCs. The source of these receptors is a male donor in good health and CMV-seronegative. Both conserved end residues are part of each CDR3. The D gene is left open where the match is weak.

d_call j_call v_call cdr3_aa cdr3_nt
TRBD1 TRBJ1-1 TRBV18 CASSPPGTGGAGEAFF TGTGCCAGCTCACCACCCGGGACAGGGGGCGCGGGTGAAGCTTTCTTT
TRBD1 TRBJ1-1 TRBV5-6 CASRSTGTLAEAFF TGTGCCAGCAGGTCGACAGGGACCTTGGCTGAAGCTTTCTTT
. TRBJ2-7 TRBV19 CASSTQGGYEQYF TGTGCCAGTAGTACGCAGGGAGGATACGAGCAGTACTTC
TRBD2 TRBJ2-1 TRBV7-2 CASSPRTSGGAPNEQFF TGTGCCAGCAGCCCCAGGACTAGCGGGGGGGCCCCGAATGAGCAGTTCTTC
. TRBJ1-1 TRBV5-1 CASSLTGNTEAFF TGCGCCAGCAGCTTGACAGGTAACACTGAAGCTTTCTTT
. TRBJ2-3 TRBV7-8 CASSYPGSPATTDTQYF TGTGCCAGCAGCTACCCCGGGTCCCCCGCGACCACAGATACGCAGTATTTT
. TRBJ2-1 TRBV4-1 CASSQGLSGSYNEQFF TGCGCCAGCAGCCAAGGTCTGTCCGGGAGCTACAATGAGCAGTTCTTC
TRBD1 TRBJ1-1 TRBV27 CASSLGTGGARNTEAFF TGTGCCAGCAGTCTCGGGACAGGGGGCGCCCGGAACACTGAAGCTTTCTTT
. TRBJ1-2 TRBV11-1 CASSAPTLGSGYTF TGTGCCAGCAGCGCCCCGACTCTTGGCTCTGGCTACACCTTC
TRBD1 TRBJ2-5 TRBV30 CAWSDRTGFLETQYF TGTGCCTGGAGTGACCGGACAGGGTTTTTAGAGACCCAGTACTTC
TRBD1 TRBJ1-6 TRBV27 CASRPGTERSSYNSPLHF TGTGCCAGCAGACCAGGGACAGAGAGGAGCTCCTATAATTCACCCCTCCACTTT
TRBD1 TRBJ2-7 TRBV4-3 CASSQAAGGAYEQYF TGCGCCAGCAGCCAAGCGGCAGGGGGAGCCTACGAGCAGTACTTC
. TRBJ1-1 TRBV11-3 CASSVQENTEAFF TGTGCCAGCAGCGTACAGGAGAACACTGAAGCTTTCTTT
. TRBJ2-2 TRBV6-1 CASSDLLTGELFF TGTGCCAGCAGTGACTTACTCACCGGGGAGCTGTTTTTT
. TRBJ1-3 TRBV7-9 CASSETGWSGNTIYF TGTGCCAGCAGCGAAACGGGGTGGTCTGGAAACACCATATATTTT
. TRBJ1-1 TRBV4-3 CASSHPPGRENTEAFF TGCGCCAGCAGCCACCCCCCCGGACGGGAAAACACTGAAGCTTTCTTT
TRBD2 TRBJ2-1 TRBV6-5 CASSRIAGEGDEQFF TGTGCCAGCAGCCGAATAGCGGGAGAGGGGGATGAGCAGTTCTTC
TRBD1 TRBJ2-1 TRBV19 CASSHPGQNTYNEQFF TGTGCCAGTAGTCACCCGGGACAGAATACGTACAATGAGCAGTTCTTC
TRBD1 TRBJ2-5 TRBV11-2 CASGVGQGAGETQYF TGTGCCAGCGGGGTGGGGCAGGGGGCAGGAGAGACCCAGTACTTC
. TRBJ2-1 TRBV6-1 CASSNDWGGEQFF TGTGCCAGCAGTAACGACTGGGGCGGTGAGCAGTTCTTC
TRBD1 TRBJ1-2 TRBV4-3 CASSQEVGTGYRYTF TGCGCCAGCAGCCAGGAGGTAGGGACAGGGTATCGCTACACCTTC
TRBD1 TRBJ1-1 TRBV19 CASSVTGGLNTEAFF TGTGCCAGTAGTGTAACAGGGGGCCTGAACACTGAAGCTTTCTTT
. TRBJ1-1 TRBV9 CASSGGPENTEAFF TGTGCCAGCAGCGGAGGGCCCGAGAACACTGAAGCTTTCTTT
. TRBJ2-6 TRBV28 CASSEASSSGANVLTF TGTGCCAGCAGTGAGGCTTCGTCCTCTGGGGCCAACGTCCTGACTTTC
TRBD1 TRBJ2-4 TRBV7-8 CASSLGTGVLAKNIQYF TGTGCCAGCAGCTTAGGGACAGGGGTTCTAGCCAAAAACATTCAGTACTTC
. TRBJ1-2 TRBV6-6 CASSVTASPSYGYTF TGTGCCAGCAGCGTAACAGCCTCGCCCTCCTATGGCTACACCTTC
TRBD1 TRBJ1-1 TRBV5-6 CASSLGQGATEAFF TGTGCCAGCAGCTTAGGGCAGGGGGCCACTGAAGCTTTCTTT
. TRBJ2-2 TRBV7-9 CASSPLPGNVPGELFF TGTGCCAGCAGCCCCCTTCCCGGGAACGTCCCCGGGGAGCTGTTTTTT
TRBD2 TRBJ2-5 TRBV6-1 CASSEGTAGRETQYF TGTGCCAGCAGTGAAGGGACCGCCGGGAGGGAGACCCAGTACTTC
. TRBJ1-1 TRBV5-4 CASSLDFGGTEAFF TGTGCCAGCAGCCTGGACTTCGGGGGCACTGAAGCTTTCTTT
. TRBJ1-3 TRBV18 CASSPLAEQGSGNTIYF TGTGCCAGCTCACCGCTAGCTGAACAGGGCTCTGGAAACACCATATATTTT
. TRBJ1-5 TRBV19 CASSIPRYQPQHF TGTGCCAGTAGTATCCCCAGATATCAGCCCCAGCATTTT
. TRBJ1-3 TRBV14 CASSQARRLGNTIYF TGTGCCAGCAGCCAAGCGCGTCGTCTGGGAAACACCATATATTTT
TRBD2 TRBJ2-7 TRBV7-9 CASSLARGGYGAYEQYF TGTGCCAGCAGCTTAGCGCGGGGAGGGTACGGGGCCTACGAGCAGTACTTC
TRBD1 TRBJ1-2 TRBV30 CAWRTGQADYTF TGTGCCTGGAGGACGGGACAGGCGGACTACACCTTC
. TRBJ1-2 TRBV4-2 CASSQDRGGNGYTF TGTGCCAGCAGCCAAGATCGGGGGGGTAATGGCTACACCTTC
TRBD2 TRBJ2-3 TRBV4-2 CASSVRGGTDTQYF TGTGCCAGCAGCGTTCGGGGGGGCACAGATACGCAGTATTTT
. TRBJ1-4 TRBV5-6 CASSSYHRTREKLFF TGTGCCAGCAGCTCCTACCACAGGACGCGTGAAAAACTGTTTTTT
TRBD2 TRBJ2-1 TRBV19 CASSIVGSGGVNSYNEQFF TGTGCCAGTAGTATAGTTGGTAGCGGGGGGGTGAACTCCTACAATGAGCAGTTCTTC
TRBD1 TRBJ2-5 TRBV7-2 CASSQVGTGDWETQYF TGTGCCAGCAGCCAGGTGGGGACAGGGGATTGGGAGACCCAGTACTTC
TRBD1 TRBJ1-2 TRBV5-6 CASSIRDRINYGYTF TGTGCCAGCAGCATCCGGGACAGGATTAACTATGGCTACACCTTC
. TRBJ2-7 TRBV27 CASSFGRSDEQYF TGTGCCAGCAGTTTTGGTCGTAGCGACGAGCAGTACTTC
TRBD2 TRBJ2-1 TRBV19 CASPPRSGRAFDEQFF TGTGCCAGTCCCCCCAGAAGCGGGAGGGCCTTCGATGAGCAGTTCTTC
. TRBJ2-6 TRBV19 CASIASGANVLTF TGTGCCAGTATAGCCTCTGGGGCCAACGTCCTGACTTTC
. TRBJ2-2 TRBV9 CASSPSPQRTGELFF TGTGCCAGCAGCCCCAGTCCACAACGAACCGGGGAGCTGTTTTTT
TRBD1 TRBJ1-5 TRBV27 CASRGQLSNQPQHF TGTGCCAGCAGGGGACAGCTTAGCAATCAGCCCCAGCATTTT
. TRBJ2-3 TRBV28 CASSLGGAPPDTQYF TGTGCTAGCAGTTTAGGGGGGGCCCCCCCAGATACGCAGTATTTT
TRBD2 TRBJ2-3 TRBV4-2 CASSQRGGTDTQYF TGTGCCAGCAGCCAACGCGGGGGGACAGATACGCAGTATTTT
. TRBJ1-4 TRBV15 CATSSGAGEGVGEKLFF TGTGCCACCAGCAGCGGGGCGGGCGAGGGGGTTGGTGAAAAACTGTTTTTT